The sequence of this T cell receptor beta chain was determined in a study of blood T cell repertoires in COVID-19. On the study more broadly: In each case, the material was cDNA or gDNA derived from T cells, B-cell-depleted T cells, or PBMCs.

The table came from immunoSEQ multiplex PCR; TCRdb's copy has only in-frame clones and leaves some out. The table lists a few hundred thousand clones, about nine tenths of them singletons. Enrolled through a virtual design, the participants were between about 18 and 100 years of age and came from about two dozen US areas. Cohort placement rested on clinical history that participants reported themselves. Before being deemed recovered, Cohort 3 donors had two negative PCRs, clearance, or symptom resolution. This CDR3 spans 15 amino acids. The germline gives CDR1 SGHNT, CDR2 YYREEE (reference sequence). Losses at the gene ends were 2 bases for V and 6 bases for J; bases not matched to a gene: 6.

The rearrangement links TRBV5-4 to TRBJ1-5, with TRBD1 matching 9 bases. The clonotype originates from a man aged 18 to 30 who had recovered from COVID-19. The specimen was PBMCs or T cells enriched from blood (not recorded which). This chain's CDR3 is CASSLSPDRGQPQHF. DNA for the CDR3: TGTGCCAGCAGCTTAAGCCCGGACAGGGGTCAGCCCCAGCATTTT.